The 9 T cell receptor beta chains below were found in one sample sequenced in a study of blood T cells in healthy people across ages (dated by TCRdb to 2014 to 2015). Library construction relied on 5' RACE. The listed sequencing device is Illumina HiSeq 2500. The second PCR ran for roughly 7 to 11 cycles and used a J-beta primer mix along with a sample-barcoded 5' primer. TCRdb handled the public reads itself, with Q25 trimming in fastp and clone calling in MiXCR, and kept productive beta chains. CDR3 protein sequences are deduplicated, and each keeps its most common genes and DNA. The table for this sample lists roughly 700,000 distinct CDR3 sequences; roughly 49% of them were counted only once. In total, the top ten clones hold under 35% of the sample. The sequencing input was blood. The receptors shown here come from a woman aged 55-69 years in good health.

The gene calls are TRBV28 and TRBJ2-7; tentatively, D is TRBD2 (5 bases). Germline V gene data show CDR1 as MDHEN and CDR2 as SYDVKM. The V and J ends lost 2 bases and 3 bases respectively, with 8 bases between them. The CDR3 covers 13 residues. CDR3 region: CASSLNEGYEQYF. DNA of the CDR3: TGTGCCAGCAGTTTAAACGAGGGCTACGAGCAGTACTTC.

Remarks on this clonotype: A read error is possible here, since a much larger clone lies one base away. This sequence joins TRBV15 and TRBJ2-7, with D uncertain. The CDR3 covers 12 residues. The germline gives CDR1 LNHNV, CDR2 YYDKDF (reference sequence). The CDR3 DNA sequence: TGTACCACCAGCAGAGATCCTCCCACGCAGTACTTC. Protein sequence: CTTSRDPPTQYF.

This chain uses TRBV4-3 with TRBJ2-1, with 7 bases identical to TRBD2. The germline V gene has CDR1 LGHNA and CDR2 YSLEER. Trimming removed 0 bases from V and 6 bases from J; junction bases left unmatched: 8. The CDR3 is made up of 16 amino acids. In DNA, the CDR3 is TGCGCCAGCAGCCAAGATTGGTCTAGCGGCTGCAATGAGCAGTTCTTC. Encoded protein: CASSQDWSSGCNEQFF.

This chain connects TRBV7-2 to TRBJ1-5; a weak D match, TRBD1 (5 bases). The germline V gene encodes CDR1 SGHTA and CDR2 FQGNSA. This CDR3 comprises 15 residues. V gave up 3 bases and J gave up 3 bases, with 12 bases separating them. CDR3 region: CASSLTAIDNQPQHF. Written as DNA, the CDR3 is TGTGCCAGCAGCTTGACAGCGATTGACAATCAGCCCCAGCATTTT.

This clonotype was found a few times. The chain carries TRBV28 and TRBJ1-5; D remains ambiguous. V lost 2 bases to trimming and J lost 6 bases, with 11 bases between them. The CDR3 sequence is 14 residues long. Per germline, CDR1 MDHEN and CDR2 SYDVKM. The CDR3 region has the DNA TGTGCCAGCAGTTTAGCGCGTCGGCTTCAGCCCCAGCATTTT. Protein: CASSLARRLQPQHF. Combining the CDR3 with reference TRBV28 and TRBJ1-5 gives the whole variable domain DVKVTQSSRYLVKRTGEKVFLECVQDMDHENMFWYRQDPGLGLRLIYFSYDVKMKEKGDIPEGYSVSREKKERFSLILESASTNQTSMYLCASSLARRLQPQHFGDGTRLSIL.

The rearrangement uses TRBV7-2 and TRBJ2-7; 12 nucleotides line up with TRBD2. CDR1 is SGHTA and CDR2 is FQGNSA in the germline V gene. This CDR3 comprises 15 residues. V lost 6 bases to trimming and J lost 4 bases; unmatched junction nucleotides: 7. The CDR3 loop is CASSPTTSGSYEQYF. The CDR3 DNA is TGTGCCAGCAGTCCGACGACTAGCGGGAGTTACGAGCAGTACTTC.

Here the CDR3 reads CASIPIAAPGNEQYF. The CDR3 nucleotides read TGTGCCAGCATCCCTATAGCGGCCCCGGGCAATGAGCAGTACTTC. V is TRBV27 and J is TRBJ2-5; D might be TRBD2 (6 bases). The V gene lost 7 bases and the J gene lost 11 bases, with 26 bases spanning the gap. CDR1 MNHEY and CDR2 SMNVEV come from the germline V gene (reference sequence). The CDR3 covers 15 residues.

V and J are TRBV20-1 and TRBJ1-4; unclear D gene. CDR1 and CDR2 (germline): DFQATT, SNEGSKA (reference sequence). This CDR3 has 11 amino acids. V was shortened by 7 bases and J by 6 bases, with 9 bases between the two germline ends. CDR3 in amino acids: CSGSGDEKLFF. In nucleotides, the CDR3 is TGCAGTGGATCGGGCGATGAAAAACTGTTTTTT.

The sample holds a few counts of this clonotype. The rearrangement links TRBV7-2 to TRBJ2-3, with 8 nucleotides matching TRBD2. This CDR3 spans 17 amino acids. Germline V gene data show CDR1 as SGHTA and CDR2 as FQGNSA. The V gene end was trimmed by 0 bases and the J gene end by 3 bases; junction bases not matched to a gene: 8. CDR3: CASSLAATSGRTDTQYF. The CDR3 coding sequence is TGTGCCAGCAGCTTAGCCGCCACTAGCGGTAGGACAGATACGCAGTATTTT.